The 4 T cell receptor beta chains reported below all come from one sample, sequenced in a study of glioma-infiltrating T cells after dendritic cell vaccination. Produced via immunoSEQ multiplex PCR; TCRdb's table is partial and in-frame only. The table lists around 25,000 clones, under 90% of them singletons, with under 3% in the top ten. Time point specified: after dendritic cell vaccination, including at tumor progression/relapse. The sequencing used blood, collected after dendritic cell vaccination. The receptor source for this set is a human donor with glioblastoma.

The CDR3 sequence: CASSLGTTRANTGELFF. The CDR3 bases are TGTGCCAGCAGTTTGGGGACTACAAGAGCGAACACCGGGGAGCTGTTTTTT. The chain couples TRBV27 to TRBJ2-2; 7 nucleotides line up with TRBD2. This CDR3 comprises 17 residues. Per the germline V gene, CDR1 is MNHEY and CDR2 is SMNVEV (reference sequence). Losses at the gene ends were 3 bases for V and 0 bases for J; bases not matched to a gene: 7.

This clone was picked up a small number of times. CDR3 residues: CASSFGARNSPLHF. CDR3 nucleotide sequence: TGCGCCAGCAGCTTTGGAGCCCGAAATTCACCCCTCCACTTT. The J gene is TRBJ1-6, the V gene TRBV5-1, with D unresolved. Germline-derived CDR1 and CDR2 are SGHRS and YFSETQ. V shed 2 bases and J shed 7 bases, with 10 bases lying between them. This CDR3 region has 14 residues.

A single count supports this clone. The V gene is TRBV23-1, the J gene TRBJ2-3; weak D call: TRBD1 (5 bases). TRBV23-1 carries the ORF label, with uncertain function. CDR3 length: 17 residues. The V end lost 3 bases, the J end lost 2 bases, and 18 bases lay between the germline ends. The DNA for the CDR3 is TGCGCCAGCAGTCAGTACAGGAGAAACGGCCTCACAGATACGCAGTATTTT. It codes for CASSQYRRNGLTDTQYF.

The chain joins TRBV7-9 to TRBJ2-2, with 8 nucleotides matching TRBD2. This CDR3 contains 18 residues. Germline assignment: CDR1 SEHNR and CDR2 FQNEAQ (reference sequence). Unmatched junction bases numbered 15, after V lost 1 base and J lost 8 bases. The CDR3 is CASSLVRGGRNVAGELFF. For the CDR3, the DNA is TGTGCCAGCAGCTTAGTTCGGGGGGGCCGGAATGTGGCAGGGGAGCTGTTTTTT.